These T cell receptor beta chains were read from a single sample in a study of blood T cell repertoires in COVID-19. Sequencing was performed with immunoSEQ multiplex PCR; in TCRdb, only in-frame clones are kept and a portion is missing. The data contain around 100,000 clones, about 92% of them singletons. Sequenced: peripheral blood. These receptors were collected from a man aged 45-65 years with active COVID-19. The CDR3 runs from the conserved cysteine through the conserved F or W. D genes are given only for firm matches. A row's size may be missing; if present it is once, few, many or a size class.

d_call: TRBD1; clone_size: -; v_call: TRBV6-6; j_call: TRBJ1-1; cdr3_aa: CASSVGQQNTEAFF; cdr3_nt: TGTGCCAGCAGCGTGGGACAGCAGAACACTGAAGCTTTCTTT
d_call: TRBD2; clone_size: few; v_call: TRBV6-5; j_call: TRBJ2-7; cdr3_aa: CASSKAGERFEQYF; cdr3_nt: TGTGCCAGCAGTAAGGCGGGAGAAAGGTTCGAGCAGTACTTC
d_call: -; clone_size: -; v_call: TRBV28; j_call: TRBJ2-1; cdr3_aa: CASSLGGSGYNEQFF; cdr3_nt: TGTGCCAGCAGTTTAGGTGGGAGTGGCTACAATGAGCAGTTCTTC
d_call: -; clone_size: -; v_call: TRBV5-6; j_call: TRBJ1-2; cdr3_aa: CASSPLAGQSYGYTF; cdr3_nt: TGTGCCAGCAGCCCGCTGGCTGGGCAGTCCTATGGCTACACCTTC
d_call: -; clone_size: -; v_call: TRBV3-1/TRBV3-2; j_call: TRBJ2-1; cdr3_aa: CASSQTHSYNEQFF; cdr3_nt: TGTGCCAGCAGCCAAACTCATTCCTACAATGAGCAGTTCTTC
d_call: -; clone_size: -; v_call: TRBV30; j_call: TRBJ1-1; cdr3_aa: CAWSPGGGHTEAFF; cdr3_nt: TGTGCCTGGAGTCCCGGAGGAGGCCACACTGAAGCTTTCTTT
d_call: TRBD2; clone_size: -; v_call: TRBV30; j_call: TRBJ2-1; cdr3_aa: CAWSVSGLAGVSNEQFF; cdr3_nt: TGTGCCTGGAGTGTATCTGGGCTAGCGGGAGTCTCCAATGAGCAGTTCTTC
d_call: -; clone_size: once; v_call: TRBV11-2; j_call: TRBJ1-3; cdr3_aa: CASSPSPFTGPPGNTIYF; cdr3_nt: TGTGCCAGCAGCCCGAGCCCGTTTACCGGTCCCCCTGGAAACACCATATATTTT
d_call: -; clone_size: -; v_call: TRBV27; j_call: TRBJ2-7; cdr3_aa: CASSRDRLPRSYEQYF; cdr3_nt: TGTGCCAGCAGCCGCGACAGGCTTCCGAGATCCTACGAGCAGTACTTC
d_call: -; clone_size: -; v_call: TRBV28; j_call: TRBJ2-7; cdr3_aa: CASSSSPSYEQYF; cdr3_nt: TGTGCCAGCAGTTCAAGCCCCTCCTACGAGCAGTACTTC
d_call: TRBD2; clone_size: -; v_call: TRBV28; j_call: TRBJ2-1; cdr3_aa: CASTRLANNNEQFF; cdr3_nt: TGTGCCAGCACCCGACTAGCGAATAACAATGAGCAGTTCTTC
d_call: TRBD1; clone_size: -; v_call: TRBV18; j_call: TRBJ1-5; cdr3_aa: CASHDRGKGQPQHF; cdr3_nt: TGTGCCAGCCACGACAGGGGCAAGGGTCAGCCCCAGCATTTT
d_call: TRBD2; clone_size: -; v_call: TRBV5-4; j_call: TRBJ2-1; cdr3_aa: CASSPGLAAYNEQFF; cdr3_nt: TGTGCCAGCAGCCCGGGACTAGCGGCCTACAATGAGCAGTTCTTC
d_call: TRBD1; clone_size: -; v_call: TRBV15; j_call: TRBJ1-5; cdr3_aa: CATSRDRANQPQHF; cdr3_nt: TGTGCCACCAGCAGGGACAGGGCGAATCAGCCCCAGCATTTT
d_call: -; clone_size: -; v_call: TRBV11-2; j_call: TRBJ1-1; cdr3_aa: CASSLDQGFAFF; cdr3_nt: TGTGCCAGCAGCTTAGATCAGGGTTTCGCTTTCTTT
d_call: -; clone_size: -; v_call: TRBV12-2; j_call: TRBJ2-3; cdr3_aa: CASRPGTSKDTQYF; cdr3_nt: TGTGCAAGTCGCCCCGGGACTAGTAAAGATACGCAGTATTTT
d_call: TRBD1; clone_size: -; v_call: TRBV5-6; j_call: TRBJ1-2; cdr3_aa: CASSPTHGTGGAGYTF; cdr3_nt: TGTGCCAGCAGTCCAACCCACGGGACAGGGGGTGCTGGCTACACCTTC
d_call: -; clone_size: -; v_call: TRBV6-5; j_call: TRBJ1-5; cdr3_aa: CASTDSRNQPQHF; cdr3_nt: TGTGCCAGCACGGACAGCAGAAATCAGCCCCAGCATTTT
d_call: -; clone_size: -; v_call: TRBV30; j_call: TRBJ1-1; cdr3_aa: CAWNMNTEAFF; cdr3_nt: TGTGCCTGGAACATGAACACTGAAGCTTTCTTT
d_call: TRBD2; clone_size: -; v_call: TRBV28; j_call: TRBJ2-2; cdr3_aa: CATAIAGFGSGHGELFF; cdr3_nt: TGTGCCACCGCCATAGCGGGGTTTGGGTCTGGTCACGGGGAGCTGTTTTTT
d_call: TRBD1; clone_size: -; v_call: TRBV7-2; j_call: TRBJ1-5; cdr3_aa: CASSPGTGEHQPQHF; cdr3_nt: TGTGCCAGCAGCCCCGGGACAGGGGAACATCAGCCCCAGCATTTT
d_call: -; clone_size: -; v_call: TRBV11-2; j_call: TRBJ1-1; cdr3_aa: CASSLDRDTEAFF; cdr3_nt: TGTGCCAGCAGCTTAGACAGGGACACTGAAGCTTTCTTT
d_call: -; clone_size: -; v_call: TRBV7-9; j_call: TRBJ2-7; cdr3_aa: CASSSPGREQYF; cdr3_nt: TGTGCCAGCAGCTCTCCGGGGAGGGAGCAGTACTTC
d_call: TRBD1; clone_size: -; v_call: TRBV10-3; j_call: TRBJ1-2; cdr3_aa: CAISLSMMDRGLAGYTF; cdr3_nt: TGTGCCATCAGTTTGTCCATGATGGACAGGGGGCTTGCTGGCTACACCTTC
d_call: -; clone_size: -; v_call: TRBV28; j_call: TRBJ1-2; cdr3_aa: CASRSPDRSYGYTF; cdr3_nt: TGTGCCAGCAGATCCCCCGACAGGTCCTATGGCTACACCTTC
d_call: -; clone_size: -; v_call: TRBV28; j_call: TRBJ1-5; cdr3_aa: CASSPQIGDQPQHF; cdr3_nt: TGTGCCAGCAGTCCTCAGATAGGGGATCAGCCCCAGCATTTT
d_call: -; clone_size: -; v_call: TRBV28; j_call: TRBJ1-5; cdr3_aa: CASSLTGFSNQPQHF; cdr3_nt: TGTGCCAGCAGTTTAACGGGTTTTAGCAATCAGCCCCAGCATTTT
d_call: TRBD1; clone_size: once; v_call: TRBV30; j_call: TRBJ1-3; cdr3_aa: CAWSGTGGPGNTIYF; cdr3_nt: TGTGCCTGGAGCGGAACAGGGGGGCCAGGAAACACCATATATTTT
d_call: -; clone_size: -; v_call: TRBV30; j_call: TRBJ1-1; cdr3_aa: CAWSVPDGVTEAFF; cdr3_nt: TGTGCCTGGAGTGTACCGGATGGAGTCACTGAAGCTTTCTTT
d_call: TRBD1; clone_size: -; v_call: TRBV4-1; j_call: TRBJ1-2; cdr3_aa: CASSQGQGADYGYTF; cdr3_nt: TGCGCCAGCAGCCAAGGGCAGGGGGCAGACTATGGCTACACCTTC
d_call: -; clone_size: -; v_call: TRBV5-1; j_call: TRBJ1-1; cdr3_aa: CASSLGTTANTEAFF; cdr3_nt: TGCGCCAGCAGCTTAGGGACTACCGCCAACACTGAAGCTTTCTTT
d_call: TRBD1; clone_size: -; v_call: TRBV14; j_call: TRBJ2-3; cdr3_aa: CASSPQGAKTDTQYF; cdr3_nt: TGTGCCAGCAGTCCGCAGGGGGCGAAGACAGATACGCAGTATTTT
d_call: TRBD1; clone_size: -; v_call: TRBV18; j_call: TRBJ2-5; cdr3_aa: CASSHRTGREETQYF; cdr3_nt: TGTGCCAGCTCACATAGGACAGGAAGGGAAGAGACCCAGTACTTC
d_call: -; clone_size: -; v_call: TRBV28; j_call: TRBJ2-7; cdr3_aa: CASSPLADSPEQYF; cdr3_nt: TGTGCCAGCAGTCCCCTCGCGGACTCTCCGGAGCAGTACTTC
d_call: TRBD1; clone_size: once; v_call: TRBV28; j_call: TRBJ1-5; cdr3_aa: CASSWDRLRGNQPQHF; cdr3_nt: TGTGCCAGCAGTTGGGACAGACTTCGCGGCAATCAGCCCCAGCATTTT
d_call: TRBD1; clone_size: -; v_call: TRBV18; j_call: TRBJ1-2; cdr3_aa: CASSPGQGRATFYGYTF; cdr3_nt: TGTGCCAGCTCACCAGGACAGGGGCGAGCCACCTTCTATGGCTACACCTTC